This T cell receptor beta chain was recovered during a study of blood T cell repertoires in COVID-19. Study-wide background: Samples representing acute and convalescent COVID-19 were sourced from the United States, Italy and Spain. From T cells, B-cell-depleted T cells, or PBMCs came the material, which was cDNA or gDNA.

Per germline, CDR1 KGHSH and CDR2 LQKENI. CDR3 length: 14 residues. After removal of 8 bases from V and 3 bases from J, the junction contained 7 bases not matched to a gene. In the original processing: Nucleated cell number was recorded as an estimate derived from reference gene primer amplification. Sequenced by immunoSEQ multiplex PCR; TCRdb stores in-frame clones only, minus some. That table gives V, J and clone size, and the DNA gave D and trimming. The table lists roughly 180,000 clones, approximately 85% of them singletons. The clonotype originates from a man aged 40-49 years who had recovered from COVID-19. Sequencing input: peripheral blood. V is TRBV18 and J is TRBJ1-1; TRBD1 aligns across 9 bases. Here the CDR3 DNA reads TGTGCCAGCCGGAAACAGGGGGCGTACACTGAAGCTTTCTTT. Protein product: CASRKQGAYTEAFF.